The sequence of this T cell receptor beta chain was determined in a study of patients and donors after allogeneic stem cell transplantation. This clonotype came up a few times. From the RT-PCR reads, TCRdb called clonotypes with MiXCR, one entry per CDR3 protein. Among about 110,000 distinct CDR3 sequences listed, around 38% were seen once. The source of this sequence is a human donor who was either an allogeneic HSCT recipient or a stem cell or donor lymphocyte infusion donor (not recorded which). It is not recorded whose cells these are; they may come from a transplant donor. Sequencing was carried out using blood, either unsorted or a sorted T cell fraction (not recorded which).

CDR3 amino acids: CASSRTSGRNEQFF. The DNA of the CDR3 is TGCGCCAGCAGCAGGACTAGCGGGAGGAATGAGCAGTTCTTC. The rearrangement links TRBV5-1 to TRBJ2-1, with 14 nucleotides matching TRBD2. Trimming at V came to 4 bases and at J to 7 bases, leaving 1 base not matched to a gene. This CDR3 has 14 amino acids. Germline V gene data show CDR1 as SGHRS and CDR2 as YFSETQ.